These T cell receptor beta chains were read from a single sample in a study of cytomegalovirus exposure and HLA in healthy donors. The protocol was immunoSEQ multiplex PCR, while the TCRdb copy is restricted to in-frame clones and leaves out a portion. This sample has around 190,000 clones; about 82% occur once, and the top ten carry 1.4% to 1.5%. Material for sequencing was PBMCs. These receptors all stem from a woman in her late teens or twenties in good health and CMV-seronegative. CDR3s include the opening cysteine and the closing phenylalanine or tryptophan. Fields, in order: V gene, J gene, CDR3 protein.

TRBV7-8,TRBJ2-2,CASSRGITGELFF
TRBV11-3,TRBJ1-2,CASSADGELNYGYTF
TRBV7-2,TRBJ2-7,CASSPVSPYEQYF
TRBV6-5,TRBJ2-5,CASSYRSGSGSKHF
TRBV6-4,TRBJ2-1,CASSDKQGTYNEQFF
TRBV6-1,TRBJ2-5,CASSEAGETQYF
TRBV18,TRBJ2-3,CASSPRYGQEDTQYF
TRBV7-9,TRBJ1-1,CASSRLGQFMNTEAFF
TRBV5-5,TRBJ1-3,CASSYPTGASGNTIYF
TRBV2,TRBJ2-3,CASNRHGGAGQDTQYF
TRBV5-4,TRBJ2-2,CASSLGLAGGWELFF
TRBV5-1,TRBJ2-3,CASSLGLSTATDTQYF
TRBV6-1,TRBJ1-4,CASSSLQGMGEKLFF
TRBV18,TRBJ1-5,CASSPSVRQPQHF
TRBV27,TRBJ2-2,CASVGQLSTGELFF
TRBV10-3,TRBJ2-7,CAITKNRDTDDEQYF
TRBV9,TRBJ2-1,CASSVGAGAYNEQFF
TRBV20-1,TRBJ2-4,CSAWRESQVF
TRBV7-9,TRBJ1-2,CASSPGLSWGYTF
TRBV13,TRBJ2-3,CASSLAGRGEDTQYF
TRBV12-5,TRBJ2-1,CASGRGQVSYNEQFF
TRBV5-1,TRBJ2-5,CASSLAGRAGQETQYF
TRBV4-2,TRBJ2-2,CASSQVTTGELFF
TRBV19,TRBJ1-1,CASSITRQRLNTEAFF
TRBV6-4,TRBJ2-2,CASSRTGGGTGELFF
TRBV7-8,TRBJ1-3,CASSLGEYRGLSGNTIYF
TRBV29-1,TRBJ1-2,CSAGQGANYGYTF
TRBV11-1,TRBJ2-3,CASSSGPAGQGTQYF